This is a list of T cell receptor beta chains from one sample in a study of technical replicates of blood from a handful of donors. The protocol was immunoSEQ multiplex PCR, while the TCRdb copy is restricted to in-frame clones and leaves out a portion. The sample yields about 83,000 clones, approximately 90% seen once. The material sequenced was T cells isolated from PBMCs. The receptors shown here come from a human donor in good health. The CDR3 runs from the conserved cysteine through the conserved F or W. The listing skips clone size in some rows; elsewhere it reads once, few, many or a size class.

abundance	v_gene	CDR3aa
once	TRBV19	CASSIEGRGQPQHF
NA	TRBV6-1	CASSEASPGLGSTGELFF
NA	TRBV19	CASSMDTYEQYF
few	TRBV19	CASKTQGMNTEAFF
NA	TRBV7-8	CASSSGQAIQYEQFF
NA	TRBV12-5	CASGRAGAETSSTDTQYF
NA	TRBV29-1	CSVWGLNTEAFF
NA	TRBV28	CASSFNYDGSNQPQHF
NA	TRBV6-1	CASSDAGPSKPLHF
NA	TRBV5-1	CASSPRTGPYEQYF
NA	TRBV7-8	CASSLGVPYGYTF
NA	TRBV5-4	CASTDRQGMTDTQYF
NA	TRBV28	CATRLGSTDTQYF
NA	TRBV28	CASSPSGTGGSDTQYF
once	TRBV11-2	CASSLDWGQGALSYTF
NA	TRBV11-2	CASSLGPSGSSYNEQFF
NA	TRBV7-9	CASSLLVGHEQFF
NA	TRBV29-1	CSAWDRGHNEAFF
NA	TRBV5-1	CASSQLAVSDNEQFF
few	TRBV25-1	CASKRTVNTEAFF
NA	TRBV28	CASSTTGRLNKMNTEAFF
NA	TRBV13	CASSYRQGRGNTEAFF
NA	TRBV30	CAWSVLSGLLSYEQYF
once	TRBV7-6	CASSLDTGSHGYTF
NA	TRBV11-2	CASRGDRGLFGELFF
NA	TRBV5-5	CASSSGGPGGYTF
NA	TRBV6-5	CASSYRGQGATDEQFF
NA	TRBV11-3	CASSSWGRATDTQYF
NA	TRBV29-1	CSVDDPATNYGYTF